The clone carrying this T cell receptor beta chain appeared a few times. Antigen: not known. The record originates from a study of T cell responses to AZD1222 COVID-19 vaccine. The CDR3 length is 16 residues. Germline-derived CDR1 and CDR2 are SGHRS and YFSETQ. V shed 4 bases and J 4 bases; nucleotides not matched to a gene: 8. Study-level points and caveats: The donors showed a predominance of white British ancestry and of females, with possible underestimation of clonal diversity. Vaccine-associated CD4 TCRs spanned spike, dominant at 160-218 and 743-854. Targeting of unmutated variant regions was reportedly seen in nearly half of spike-specific TCRs.

TCRdb's table, derived via immunoSEQ multiplex PCR, lists solely in-frame clones and lacks some. Of approximately 150,000 clones in the sample, roughly 93% are singletons; the top ten hold 1.9%. This TCR was sampled from an adult who received the AZD1222 COVID-19 vaccine. The chain uses TRBV5-1 and TRBJ2-2, with 9 nucleotides matching TRBD2. The input for sequencing was peripheral blood, taken 28 days after the second AZD1222 dose. In nucleotides, the CDR3 is TGCGCCAGCAGCGAAGGGGCACTAGCGGGCACCGGGGAGCTGTTTTTT. Residues: CASSEGALAGTGELFF.